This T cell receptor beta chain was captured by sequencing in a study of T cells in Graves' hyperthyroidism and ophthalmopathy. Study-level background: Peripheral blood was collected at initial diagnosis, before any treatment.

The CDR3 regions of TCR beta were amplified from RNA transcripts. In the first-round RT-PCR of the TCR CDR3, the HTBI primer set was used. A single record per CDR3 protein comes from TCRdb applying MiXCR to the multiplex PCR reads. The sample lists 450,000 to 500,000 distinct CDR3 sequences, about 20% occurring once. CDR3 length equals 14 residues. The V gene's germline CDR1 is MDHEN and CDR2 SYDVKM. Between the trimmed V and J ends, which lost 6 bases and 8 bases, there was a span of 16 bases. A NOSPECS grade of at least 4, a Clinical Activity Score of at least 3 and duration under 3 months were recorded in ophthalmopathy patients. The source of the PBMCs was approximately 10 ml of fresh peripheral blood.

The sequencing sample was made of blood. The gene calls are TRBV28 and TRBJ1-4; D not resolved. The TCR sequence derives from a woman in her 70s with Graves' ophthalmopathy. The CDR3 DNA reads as TGTGCCAGCAGGCTAGGGTACACAACCGAAAAACTGTTTTTT. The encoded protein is CASRLGYTTEKLFF.